One sample yielded the 5 T cell receptor beta chains listed below, sequenced in a study of blood T cell repertoires in COVID-19 (dated by TCRdb to the early 2020s). Library generation was performed with the immunoSEQ multiplex PCR assay. The table comes from immuneACCESS by way of TCRdb, which keeps in-frame sequences with V and J called. Part of the clones is missing from these tables; in studies checked, under half for an unresolved V gene and the rest for unknown reasons. The sample contains 35,000 to 50,000 clones, approximately 88% of them found a single time. The ten largest clones capture 1% to 1.5% of the sample. Material: peripheral blood. These receptors were obtained from a woman in her thirties or forties with acute or convalescent COVID-19.

V and J are TRBV7-3 and TRBJ1-6; the D gene is possibly TRBD1 (6 bases). The CDR3 is 14 residues long. Trimming took off 4 bases at V and 9 bases at J, with 13 bases between the two ends. The germline V gene has CDR1 SGHTA and CDR2 FQGTGA. The CDR3 reads CASSSDSRVSPLHF. The CDR3 bases are TGTGCCAGCAGCTCGGACAGTCGGGTTTCACCCCTCCACTTT.

Here the CDR3 DNA reads TGCGCCAGCAGTGATTCGGGTCGAACGGGGTACACTGAAGCTTTCTTT. This sequence encodes CASSDSGRTGYTEAFF. The rearrangement joins TRBV10-2 to TRBJ1-1; D not certain. CDR3 length: 16 residues. Per germline, CDR1 WSHSY and CDR2 SAAADI. V was cut by 3 bases and J by 3 bases, with 17 bases left in between.

The rearrangement joins TRBV27 to TRBJ2-7; D may be TRBD1 (8 bases). Deletions cut 0 bases from V and 2 bases from J, with 20 bases between. Germline V lookup: CDR1 MNHEY, CDR2 SMNVEV (reference sequence). CDR3 length: 18 amino acids. The CDR3 spells CASSLSGGRDRGPYEQYF. As DNA, the CDR3 is TGTGCCAGCAGTTTATCGGGGGGGCGAGACAGGGGCCCCTACGAGCAGTACTTC.

CDR3 amino acids: CASSEFGDRQGHGYTF. CDR3 sequence (DNA): TGTGCCAGCAGTGAGTTTGGGGACCGACAGGGGCATGGCTACACCTTC. The chain has TRBV25-1 and TRBJ1-2, with 8 positions matching TRBD1. The CDR3 has 16 residues. The trim removed 3 bases at V and 6 bases at J, leaving 12 bases unmatched. Germline assignment: CDR1 MGHDK and CDR2 SYGVNS.

The rearrangement joins TRBV5-4 to TRBJ1-6; 8 bases agree with TRBD1. The length of the CDR3 is 16 residues. Germline lookup yields CDR1 SGHNT and CDR2 YYREEE (reference sequence). V dropped 0 bases and J dropped 5; count of bases not matched to a gene: 4. The chain's CDR3 is CASSLGDRGNNSPLHF. In nucleotides, the CDR3 is TGTGCCAGCAGCTTGGGTGACAGGGGTAATAATTCACCCCTCCACTTT. Filled out from reference TRBV5-4 and TRBJ1-6, the complete variable domain reads ETGVTQSPTHLIKTRGQQVTLRCSSQSGHNTVSWYQQALGQGPQFIFQYYREEENGRGNFPPRFSGLQFPNYSSELNVNALELDDSALYLCASSLGDRGNNSPLHFGNGTRLTVT.